This T cell receptor beta chain was captured in a study of long-term antiretroviral therapy in people with HIV. Study-wide results and caveats: The study found that diversity rose after ART but stayed below transplant donor controls. Compared with controls, HIV repertoires showed narrower CDR3 length ranges.

CDR3 length equals 13 residues. V lost 5 bases to trimming and J lost 8 bases, with 15 bases between them. CDR1 and CDR2 from the germline V gene are SGHVS and FNYEAQ. This was the immunoSEQ v3.0 assay at survey level. The data were produced by immunoSEQ multiplex PCR, yet TCRdb's version contains in-frame clones alone and is incomplete. The table lists about 19,000 clones, about 88% of them singletons. Each contributor possessed a minimum of one pre-ART and a minimum of two post-ART PBMC samples. The samples comprised about 0.85-11 million cryopreserved PBMC ahead of DNA extraction. With respect to this clone: Its target is unknown.

Source: unsorted PBMCs, taken 0.9 years after starting antiretroviral therapy. This chain links TRBV7-6 with TRBJ1-2; D possibly corresponds to TRBD1 (5 bases). The source of this sequence is a man younger than 30 with HIV. CDR3 in amino acids: CASSRGSSRGYTF. The CDR3 region has the DNA TGTGCCAGCAGCCGGGGGAGTTCGCGGGGCTACACCTTC.